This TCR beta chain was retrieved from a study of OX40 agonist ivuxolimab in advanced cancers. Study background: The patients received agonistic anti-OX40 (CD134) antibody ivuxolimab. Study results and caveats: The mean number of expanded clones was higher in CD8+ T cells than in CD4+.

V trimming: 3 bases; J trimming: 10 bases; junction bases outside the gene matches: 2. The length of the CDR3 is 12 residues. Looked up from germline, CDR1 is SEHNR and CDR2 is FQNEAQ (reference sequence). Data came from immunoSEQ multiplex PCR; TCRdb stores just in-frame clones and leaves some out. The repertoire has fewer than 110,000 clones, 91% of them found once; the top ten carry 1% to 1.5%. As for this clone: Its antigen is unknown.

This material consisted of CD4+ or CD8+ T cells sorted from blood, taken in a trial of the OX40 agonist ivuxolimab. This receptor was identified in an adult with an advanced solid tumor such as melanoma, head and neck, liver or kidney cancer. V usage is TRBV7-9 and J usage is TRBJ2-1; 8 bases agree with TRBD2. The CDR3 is CASSFLAGEQFF. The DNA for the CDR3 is TGTGCCAGCAGCTTCTTAGCGGGAGAGCAGTTCTTC.